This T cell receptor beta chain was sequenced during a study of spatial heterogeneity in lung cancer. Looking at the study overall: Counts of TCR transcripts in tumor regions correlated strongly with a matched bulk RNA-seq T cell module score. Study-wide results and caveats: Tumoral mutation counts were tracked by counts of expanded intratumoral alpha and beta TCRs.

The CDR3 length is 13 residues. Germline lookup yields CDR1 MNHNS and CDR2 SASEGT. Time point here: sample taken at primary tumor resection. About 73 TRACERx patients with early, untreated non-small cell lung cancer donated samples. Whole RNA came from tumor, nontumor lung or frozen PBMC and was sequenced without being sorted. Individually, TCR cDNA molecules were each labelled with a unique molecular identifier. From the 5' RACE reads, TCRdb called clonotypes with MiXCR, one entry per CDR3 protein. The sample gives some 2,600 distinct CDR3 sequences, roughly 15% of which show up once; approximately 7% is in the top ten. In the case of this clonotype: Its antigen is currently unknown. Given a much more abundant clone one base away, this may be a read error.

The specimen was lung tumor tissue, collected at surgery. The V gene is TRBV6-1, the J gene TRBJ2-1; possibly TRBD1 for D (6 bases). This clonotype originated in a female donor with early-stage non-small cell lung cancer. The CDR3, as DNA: TGTGTCAGCACTGGGGGCGTAATCAATGAGCAGTTCTTC. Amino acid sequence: CVSTGGVINEQFF.